A selection of T cell receptor beta chains follows, all from one sample in a study of blood T cell repertoires in COVID-19. Sequencing used immunoSEQ multiplex PCR; TCRdb keeps in-frame clones, though not all of them. This table holds about 330,000 clones, 89% found once. Sequenced input: peripheral blood. The receptors come from a man aged 18 to 30 who had recovered from COVID-19. CDR3s include the opening cysteine and the closing phenylalanine or tryptophan. D genes are given only for firm matches. A clone size is listed for some rows: how often the clone was seen (once, few, many), or a class if it is expanded.

DNA	CDR3	D	J	V	size
TGTGCCAGCACTCTCGGTGGGCACCCCGGCGCCCAGTACTTC	CASTLGGHPGAQYF	-	TRBJ2-5	TRBV6-5	-
TGTGCCAGCAGCTTGGGGCTGGGACAGGTGAACACTGAAGCTTTCTTT	CASSLGLGQVNTEAFF	TRBD1	TRBJ1-1	TRBV5-6	-
TGTGCCAGACGCGAAGCGGGAGAGGGCGGGGAGCTGTTTTTT	CARREAGEGGELFF	TRBD2	TRBJ2-2	TRBV7-3	-
TGTGCCAGCAGCCAGGCGGGTGAACGGGACTATGGCTACACCTTC	CASSQAGERDYGYTF	-	TRBJ1-2	TRBV7-3	-
TGTGCCAGTAGTAATCTACGGGACAGGGAACACGAGCAGTACTTC	CASSNLRDREHEQYF	TRBD1	TRBJ2-7	TRBV19	-
TGTGCCAGCAGTTACTCGTTTACAGAAAATTCACCCCTCCACTTT	CASSYSFTENSPLHF	-	TRBJ1-6	TRBV6-7	once
TGTGCCAGCAGTCCGAGGGGGCGGGATGGCTACACCTTC	CASSPRGRDGYTF	TRBD1	TRBJ1-2	TRBV12-3/TRBV12-4	-
TGTGCCAGCAGCTTAGGCGGGAGGGCTTACGAGCAGTACTTC	CASSLGGRAYEQYF	TRBD2	TRBJ2-7	TRBV7-8	once
TGTGCCAGCAGCATGGGGACTAGAGACACCGGGGAGCTGTTTTTT	CASSMGTRDTGELFF	TRBD2	TRBJ2-2	TRBV7-3	-
TGTGCCAGCAGTTTCCCCCGGGGACAAGCGAACACCGGGGAGCTGTTTTTT	CASSFPRGQANTGELFF	-	TRBJ2-2	TRBV2	few
TGTGCCAGCAGTAGGACTAGCGGATACTACGAGCAGTACTTC	CASSRTSGYYEQYF	TRBD2	TRBJ2-7	TRBV2	-
TGCGCCAGCAGCCAAGATTTCGCGGGTAGGGCAGATACGCAGTATTTT	CASSQDFAGRADTQYF	-	TRBJ2-3	TRBV4-1	-
TGTGCCAGCAGCTTAGAAGAGGGACAGGGCGGCACTGAAGCTTTCTTT	CASSLEEGQGGTEAFF	TRBD1	TRBJ1-1	TRBV7-8	-
TGTGCCAGCAGCCAGACTAGCGGGCGATCCTACGAGCAGTACTTC	CASSQTSGRSYEQYF	TRBD2	TRBJ2-7	TRBV7-6	-
TGTGCCAGCAGCATCGAGGGGGCGGCTCAGTTCTTC	CASSIEGAAQFF	TRBD1	TRBJ2-1	TRBV7-2	-
TGTGCCAGCAGTTTGGGGAGAAATCAGCCCCAGCATTTT	CASSLGRNQPQHF	-	TRBJ1-5	TRBV12-3/TRBV12-4	-
TGTGCCAGCAGCGACAGTAATCAGCCCCAGCATTTT	CASSDSNQPQHF	-	TRBJ1-5	TRBV6-5	-
TGCGCCAGCAGCCCCGACAGGGGGTACGAGCAGTACTTC	CASSPDRGYEQYF	TRBD1	TRBJ2-7	TRBV4-1	-
TGTGCCAGCAGTTTCCAGGGGACAGGGGGTTCACCCCTCCACTTT	CASSFQGTGGSPLHF	TRBD1	TRBJ1-6	TRBV27	-
TGTGCCACCATTCGCTTCACGGGACAGCACACCTACGAGCAGTACTTC	CATIRFTGQHTYEQYF	TRBD1	TRBJ2-7	TRBV24-1	few
TGTGCCAGCTCACCACCGGGCAGGGATAATTCACCCCTCCACTTT	CASSPPGRDNSPLHF	-	TRBJ1-6	TRBV18	-
TGTGCCAGCCCCAGACAGGGAACCTACGAGCAGTACTTC	CASPRQGTYEQYF	TRBD1	TRBJ2-7	TRBV6-5	-
TGTGCCAGCAGCTTAGCGACAGAAGCCCCCACAGATACGCAGTATTTT	CASSLATEAPTDTQYF	-	TRBJ2-3	TRBV7-2	once
TGTGCCAGCAGATCACCTAGCGGGCCCTCCTACGAGCAGTACTTC	CASRSPSGPSYEQYF	TRBD2	TRBJ2-7	TRBV7-2	-
TGTGCCAGCAGGGTAGGACAGGGAGGAGATACGCAGTATTTT	CASRVGQGGDTQYF	TRBD1	TRBJ2-3	TRBV6-5	-
TGTGCCAGCAGCCAAGATCAGGGAGGGGTCGTCAATGGCTACACCTTC	CASSQDQGGVVNGYTF	-	TRBJ1-2	TRBV3-1/TRBV3-2	-
TGCGCCAGCAGCTCCCCTTCCCCTACCTACGAGCAGTACTTC	CASSSPSPTYEQYF	-	TRBJ2-7	TRBV5-1	-
TGTGCCAGCAGCTTATGGACAGCGCCGTATAATCGACTTAACTATGGCTACACCTTC	CASSLWTAPYNRLNYGYTF	-	TRBJ1-2	TRBV7-2	-
TGTGCCAGCAGCTCACCGGGACTAGCGGAAGAGGAAGAGCAGTTCTTC	CASSSPGLAEEEEQFF	TRBD2	TRBJ2-1	TRBV7-9	-
TGTGCCAGCACCCCCAGCGGGAGGGGTTACAATGAGCAGTTCTTC	CASTPSGRGYNEQFF	TRBD2	TRBJ2-1	TRBV7-9	-
TGTGCCAGCAGCGTAGACGGCGGGGTCGCAACAGATACGCAGTATTTT	CASSVDGGVATDTQYF	-	TRBJ2-3	TRBV9	-
TGTGCCAGCAGCTTAGTTGGGCTCGCAGGGGGACAAGAGACCCAGTACTTC	CASSLVGLAGGQETQYF	TRBD1	TRBJ2-5	TRBV11-2	-
TGTGCCAGCAGTCAGAATAGCAATCAGCCCCAGCATTTT	CASSQNSNQPQHF	-	TRBJ1-5	TRBV6-5	few
TGTGCCAGCAGTGCGGGACAGGGGATTAATTCACCCCTCCACTTT	CASSAGQGINSPLHF	TRBD1	TRBJ1-6	TRBV6-4	-
TGCAGTGCTCCGAGTTATGGCTACACCTTC	CSAPSYGYTF	-	TRBJ1-2	TRBV20-1	-
TGTGCCATCGGGGATACAGGATCGGAAGCTTTCTTT	CAIGDTGSEAFF	-	TRBJ1-1	TRBV10-3	once
TGCAGCGTTGAACCGAAATTTATTCCGGGGAACTACACCTTC	CSVEPKFIPGNYTF	-	TRBJ1-2	TRBV29-1	-
TGCGCCAGCAGCCTAGGACTAGCCTCTGGGGCCAACGTCCTGACTTTC	CASSLGLASGANVLTF	TRBD2	TRBJ2-6	TRBV5-1	once
TGTGCCAGTACCCCCTGGGGGGGGGACGAAGGGGAGCTGTTTTTT	CASTPWGGDEGELFF	TRBD2	TRBJ2-2	TRBV19	-
TGCGCCAGCAGACGGGCGGGACAGGGGGCGACTGGCGAAAAACTGTTTTTT	CASRRAGQGATGEKLFF	TRBD1	TRBJ1-4	TRBV5-1	-
TGTGCCAGCAGTCCGGCCGAGGGGGCTAGGGAGCAGTACTTC	CASSPAEGAREQYF	TRBD1	TRBJ2-7	TRBV6-5	-
TGTGCCATTTGGGTCCGGGGAGATACGCAGTATTTT	CAIWVRGDTQYF	-	TRBJ2-3	TRBV7-9	few
TGTGCCAGCAGTTACTCGGCGGATCTTCCTCTTATGAACACTGAAGCTTTCTTT	CASSYSADLPLMNTEAFF	-	TRBJ1-1	TRBV6-2/TRBV6-3	-
TGTGCCAGCAGAGCCGGAAACAGGGGATCCAATCAGCCCCAGCATTTT	CASRAGNRGSNQPQHF	TRBD1	TRBJ1-5	TRBV28	few
TGTGCCAGCAGTCTTGCTGGACAGGGGAACACTGAAGCTTTCTTT	CASSLAGQGNTEAFF	TRBD1	TRBJ1-1	TRBV6-2/TRBV6-3	-
TGTGCCAGCCGTAACCCCCGGGACAGGGCTAACTATGGCTACACCTTC	CASRNPRDRANYGYTF	TRBD1	TRBJ1-2	TRBV27	-